This entry features one TCR beta chain sequence. Antigen unknown. These data come from a study of cytomegalovirus exposure and HLA in healthy donors. This CDR3 is 14 amino acids long. Per germline, CDR1 SEHNR and CDR2 FQNEAQ (reference sequence). V lost 4 bases and J 10 bases, leaving 14 bases between the germline ends. Regarding the study as a whole: Some V segments, including TRBV6-2 and TRBV6-3, were excluded as indistinguishable. TCR beta chain V- and J-gene trimming was linked, in a later analysis, to a missense variant in DCLRE1C. A later analysis associated some 16,000 TCR beta sequences with HLA alleles at a 0.05 false discovery rate. CMV serostatus was the sole immune exposure information available.

The PCR ran on 60 Vbeta and 13 Jbeta primers. Clones were sequenced by immunoSEQ multiplex PCR, and TCRdb holds only the in-frame ones, with some missing. The table shows some 150,000 clones, with over 65% occurring only once. Sequencing was performed on PBMCs. The V and J genes are TRBV7-9 and TRBJ1-6, with D possibly matching TRBD1 (6 bases). This TCR was sampled from a female donor in good health and CMV-seropositive. CDR3 amino acids: CASSSTGNLSPLHF. The CDR3 bases are TGTGCCAGCAGCTCCACAGGGAATTTATCACCCCTCCACTTT. The full variable domain, with the rest looked up from reference TRBV7-9 and TRBJ1-6, is DTGVSQNPRHKITKRGQNVTFRCDPISEHNRLYWYRQTLGQGPEFLTYFQNEAQLEKSRLLSDRFSAERPKGSFSTLEIQRTEQGDSAMYLCASSSTGNLSPLHFGNGTRLTVT.